What follows describes a single T cell receptor (beta chain). The sample is drawn from a study of neoadjuvant anti-PD-1 for oral cavity cancer. Study information: Patients without progression received a fourth nivolumab dose around day 43, then surgical resection on days 50-56.

Measured with immunoSEQ multiplex PCR; TCRdb has only the in-frame clones, and not every one. The table includes under 15,000 clones, 65% detected once. V was pared by 2 bases and J by 0 bases, with 5 bases between. The length of the CDR3 is 13 residues. Per the germline V gene, CDR1 is SGDLS and CDR2 is YYNGEE. Patients had newly diagnosed, untreated stage II-IVA oral cavity squamous cell carcinoma. The source was PBMCs, collected before nivolumab (anti-PD-1) treatment. The chain is built from TRBV9 and TRBJ1-1; D unclear. The clonotype comes from a person between 40 and 85 years old with oral cavity squamous cell carcinoma. Written as DNA, the CDR3 is TGTGCCAGCAGCGTCACGGTGAACACTGAAGCTTTCTTT. Amino acid sequence: CASSVTVNTEAFF.